This is a list of T cell receptor beta chains from one sample in a study of T cell repertoires in cytomegalovirus infection. These receptors have no identified antigens. TCRdb re-called the reads with MiXCR, one entry per CDR3 protein. The sample gives around 800,000 distinct CDR3 sequences, approximately 32% of which show up once; under 15% is in the top ten. Source: cultured CD8+ T cells from PBMCs, taken from culture after CMV antigen stimulation. The source of these receptors is a human donor in good health (CMV status not recorded). Some clones in this sample may be carry-over from other donors' samples. CDR3s include the opening cysteine and the closing phenylalanine or tryptophan. Fields, in order: J gene, clone size, V gene, D gene, CDR3 DNA, CDR3 protein. D genes are given only for firm matches. Size tells how often a clone was seen (once, few, many) or the class of an expanded clone, and some rows leave it out.

j_gene: TRBJ2-2
abundance: -
v_gene: TRBV12-3/TRBV12-4
d_gene: TRBD1
CDR3nt: TGTGCCAGCACCACCCCGACAGGGGCGAACACCGGGGAGCTGTTTTTT
CDR3aa: CASTTPTGANTGELFF

j_gene: TRBJ2-5
abundance: few
v_gene: TRBV28
d_gene: -
CDR3nt: TGTGCCAGCAGTTGGTTTGAAGAGACCCAGTACTTC
CDR3aa: CASSWFEETQYF

j_gene: TRBJ1-1
abundance: -
v_gene: TRBV14
d_gene: -
CDR3nt: TGTGCCAGCAGCCAAGATCCCATCCAGAGTGCGGAAGCTTTCTTT
CDR3aa: CASSQDPIQSAEAFF

j_gene: TRBJ2-2
abundance: few
v_gene: TRBV12-5
d_gene: -
CDR3nt: TGTGCTAGTGGCCTCGCATACACCGGGGAGCTGTTTTTT
CDR3aa: CASGLAYTGELFF

j_gene: TRBJ2-3
abundance: -
v_gene: TRBV4-1
d_gene: TRBD2
CDR3nt: TGCGCCAGCAGCCAACACCTAGCGGGGGTGGAAGATACGCAGTATTTT
CDR3aa: CASSQHLAGVEDTQYF

j_gene: TRBJ2-1
abundance: few
v_gene: TRBV27
d_gene: -
CDR3nt: TGTGCCAGCAGTCGAGGGGCGATCTACAATGAGCAGTTCTTC
CDR3aa: CASSRGAIYNEQFF

j_gene: TRBJ1-2
abundance: -
v_gene: TRBV4-1
d_gene: -
CDR3nt: TGCGCCAGCAGCCGGGAGCCCCAATTCTATGGCTACACCTTC
CDR3aa: CASSREPQFYGYTF

j_gene: TRBJ1-1
abundance: few
v_gene: TRBV12-3/TRBV12-4
d_gene: TRBD1
CDR3nt: TGTGCCAGCAGTTTCAGGACAGGGGGCATGAACACTGAAGCTTTCTTT
CDR3aa: CASSFRTGGMNTEAFF

j_gene: TRBJ1-1
abundance: -
v_gene: TRBV7-3
d_gene: -
CDR3nt: TGTGCCAGCAGCCAAGGGGGACTAACGGAGGAAGCTTTCTTT
CDR3aa: CASSQGGLTEEAFF

j_gene: TRBJ2-5
abundance: many
v_gene: TRBV7-8
d_gene: -
CDR3nt: -
CDR3aa: CASSSPGPSNRDPVLRAVLAQYF

j_gene: TRBJ2-1
abundance: -
v_gene: TRBV10-2
d_gene: TRBD2
CDR3nt: TGCGCCAGCAGTGAGTTCCGGGGGGATGAGCAGTTCTTC
CDR3aa: CASSEFRGDEQFF

j_gene: TRBJ2-4
abundance: -
v_gene: TRBV5-5
d_gene: TRBD2
CDR3nt: TGTGCCAGCAGCCATCTAGCGGGGGATATCGTAGCCAAAAACATTCAGTACTTC
CDR3aa: CASSHLAGDIVAKNIQYF

j_gene: TRBJ1-1
abundance: -
v_gene: TRBV11-2
d_gene: -
CDR3nt: TGTGCCAGCAGCCCGTGGGGCATGAACACTGAAGCTTTCTTT
CDR3aa: CASSPWGMNTEAFF

j_gene: TRBJ2-1
abundance: -
v_gene: TRBV6-2/TRBV6-3
d_gene: TRBD2
CDR3nt: TGTGCCAGCAGTTCCCGGGACTACCGATACAATGAGCAGTTCTTC
CDR3aa: CASSSRDYRYNEQFF

j_gene: TRBJ2-3
abundance: -
v_gene: TRBV20-1
d_gene: TRBD2
CDR3nt: TGCAGTGCTAGAGGGATCTCGGCGGGGGGCACAGATACGCAGTATTTT
CDR3aa: CSARGISAGGTDTQYF

j_gene: TRBJ1-1
abundance: -
v_gene: TRBV6-2/TRBV6-3
d_gene: -
CDR3nt: TGTGCCAGCAGCCCCCTTAAGGGTTTCGCTGAAGCTTTCTTT
CDR3aa: CASSPLKGFAEAFF

j_gene: TRBJ1-1
abundance: -
v_gene: TRBV7-9
d_gene: -
CDR3nt: TGTGCCAGCAGCAGGACAGAGATGAACACTGAAGCTTTCTTT
CDR3aa: CASSRTEMNTEAFF

j_gene: TRBJ1-4
abundance: -
v_gene: TRBV12-3/TRBV12-4
d_gene: -
CDR3nt: TGTGCCAGCAGTTTGCAGGGGAGGGCTAATGAAAAACTGTTTTTT
CDR3aa: CASSLQGRANEKLFF

j_gene: TRBJ2-1
abundance: -
v_gene: TRBV18
d_gene: -
CDR3nt: TGTGCCAGCTCACCTTTGGATTACTCCTACAATGAGCAGTTCTTC
CDR3aa: CASSPLDYSYNEQFF

j_gene: TRBJ2-1
abundance: few
v_gene: TRBV5-5
d_gene: -
CDR3nt: TGTGCCAGCAGCGAGGACGGGTGGGGGAATGAGCAGTTCTTC
CDR3aa: CASSEDGWGNEQFF